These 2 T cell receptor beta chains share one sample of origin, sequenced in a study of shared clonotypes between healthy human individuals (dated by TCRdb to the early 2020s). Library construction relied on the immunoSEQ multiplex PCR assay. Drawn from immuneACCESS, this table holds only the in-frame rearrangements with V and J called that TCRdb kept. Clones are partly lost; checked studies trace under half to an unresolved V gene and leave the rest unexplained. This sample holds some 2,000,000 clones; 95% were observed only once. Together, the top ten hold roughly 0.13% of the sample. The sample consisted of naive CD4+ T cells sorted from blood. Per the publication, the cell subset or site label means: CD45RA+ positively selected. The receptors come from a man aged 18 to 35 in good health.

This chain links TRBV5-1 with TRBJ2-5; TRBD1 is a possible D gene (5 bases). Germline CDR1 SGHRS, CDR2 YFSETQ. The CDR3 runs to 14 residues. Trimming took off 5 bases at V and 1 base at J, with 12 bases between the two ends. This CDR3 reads CASRLSGIQETQYF. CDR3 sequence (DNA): TGCGCCAGCAGACTCTCAGGGATCCAAGAGACCCAGTACTTC. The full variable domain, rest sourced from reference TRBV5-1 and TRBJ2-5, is KAGVTQTPRYLIKTRGQQVTLSCSPISGHRSVSWYQQTPGQGLQFLFEYFSETQRNKGNFPGRFSGRQFSNSRSEMNVSTLELGDSALYLCASRLSGIQETQYFGPGTRLLVL.

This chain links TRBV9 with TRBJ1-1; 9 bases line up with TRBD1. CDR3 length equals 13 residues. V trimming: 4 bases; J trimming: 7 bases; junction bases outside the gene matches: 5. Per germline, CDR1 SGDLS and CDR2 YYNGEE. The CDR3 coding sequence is TGTGCCAGCAGCTTCCAGGACAGGGGTGAAGCTTTCTTT. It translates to CASSFQDRGEAFF. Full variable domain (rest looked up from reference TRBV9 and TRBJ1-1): DSGVTQTPKHLITATGQRVTLRCSPRSGDLSVYWYQQSLDQGLQFLIQYYNGEERAKGNILERFSAQQFPDLHSELNLSSLELGDSALYFCASSFQDRGEAFFGQGTRLTVV.